The T cell receptor beta chain under discussion was sequenced for a study of blood T cells in healthy people across ages. Study results and caveats: Donor CMV infection status was unknown, possibly confounding age-related changes in expanded clonotypes.

Alongside a J-beta primer mix, a sample-barcoded 5' primer served in a second PCR lasting roughly 7 to 11 cycles. TCRdb reprocessed the 5' RACE reads with MiXCR, giving one entry per CDR3 protein. The table lists 1.5 million to 2 million distinct CDR3 sequences, less than 50% of them singletons. V was cut by 6 bases and J by 5 bases, with 14 bases left in between. The CDR3 is 13 amino acids. As concerns this clonotype: Its antigen remains unidentified.

The chain couples TRBV12-3 or TRBV12-4 to TRBJ2-7; D remains unclear. The receptor comes from a woman aged 35 to 49 in good health. Sequenced input: blood. The CDR3 bases are TGTGCCAGCAGGACCGGGCCCCTGGACGAGCAGTACTTC. This encodes CASRTGPLDEQYF.